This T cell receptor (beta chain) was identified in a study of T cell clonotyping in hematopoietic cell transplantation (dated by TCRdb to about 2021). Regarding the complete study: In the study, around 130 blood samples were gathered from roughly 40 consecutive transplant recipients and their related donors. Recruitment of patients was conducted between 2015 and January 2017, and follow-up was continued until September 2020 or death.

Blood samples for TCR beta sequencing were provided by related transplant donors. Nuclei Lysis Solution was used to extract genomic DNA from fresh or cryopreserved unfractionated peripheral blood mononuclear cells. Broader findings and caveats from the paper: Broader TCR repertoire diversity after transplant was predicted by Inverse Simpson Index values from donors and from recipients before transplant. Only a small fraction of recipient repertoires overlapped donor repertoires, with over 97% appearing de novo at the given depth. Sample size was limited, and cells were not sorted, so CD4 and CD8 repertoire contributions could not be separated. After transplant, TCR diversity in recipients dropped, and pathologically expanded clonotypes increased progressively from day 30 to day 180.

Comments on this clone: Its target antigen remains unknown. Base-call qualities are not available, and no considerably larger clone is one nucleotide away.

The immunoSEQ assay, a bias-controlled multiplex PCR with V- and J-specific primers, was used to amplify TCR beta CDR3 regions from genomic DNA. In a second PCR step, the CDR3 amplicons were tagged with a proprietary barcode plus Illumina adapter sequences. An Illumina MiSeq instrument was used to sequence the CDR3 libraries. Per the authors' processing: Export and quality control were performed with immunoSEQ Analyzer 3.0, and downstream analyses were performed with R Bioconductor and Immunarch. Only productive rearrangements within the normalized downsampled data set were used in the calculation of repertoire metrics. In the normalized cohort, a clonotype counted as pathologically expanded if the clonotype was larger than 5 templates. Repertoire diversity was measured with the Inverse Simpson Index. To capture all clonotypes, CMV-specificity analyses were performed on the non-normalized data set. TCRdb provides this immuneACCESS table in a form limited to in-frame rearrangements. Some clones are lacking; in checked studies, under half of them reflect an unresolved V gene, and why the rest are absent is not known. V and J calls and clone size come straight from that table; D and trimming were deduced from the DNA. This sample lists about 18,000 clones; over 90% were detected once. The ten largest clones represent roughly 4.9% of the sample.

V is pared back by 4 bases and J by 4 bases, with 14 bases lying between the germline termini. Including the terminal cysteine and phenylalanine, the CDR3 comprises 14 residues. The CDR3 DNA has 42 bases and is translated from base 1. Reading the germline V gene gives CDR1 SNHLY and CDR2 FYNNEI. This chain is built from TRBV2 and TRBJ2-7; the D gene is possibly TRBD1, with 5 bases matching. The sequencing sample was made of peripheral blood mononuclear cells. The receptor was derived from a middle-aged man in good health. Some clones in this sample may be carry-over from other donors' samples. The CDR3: CASSVGHFGYEQYF. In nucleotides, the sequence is TGTGCCAGCAGTGTTGGACACTTTGGTTACGAGCAGTACTTC.